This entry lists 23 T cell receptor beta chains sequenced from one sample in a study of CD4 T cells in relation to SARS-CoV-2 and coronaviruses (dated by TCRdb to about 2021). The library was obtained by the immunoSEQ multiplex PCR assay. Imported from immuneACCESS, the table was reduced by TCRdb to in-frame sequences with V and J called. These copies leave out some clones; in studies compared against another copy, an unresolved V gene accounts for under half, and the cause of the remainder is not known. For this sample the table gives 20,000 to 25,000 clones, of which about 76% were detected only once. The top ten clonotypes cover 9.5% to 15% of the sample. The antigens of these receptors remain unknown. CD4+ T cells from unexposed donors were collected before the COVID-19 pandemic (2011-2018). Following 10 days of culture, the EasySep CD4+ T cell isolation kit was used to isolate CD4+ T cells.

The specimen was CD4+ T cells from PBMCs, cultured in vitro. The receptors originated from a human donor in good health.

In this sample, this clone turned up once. The CDR3 bases are TGTGCCAGCAGCTTAGATATGAGACTGATAAACACTGAAGCTTTCTTT. Protein product: CASSLDMRLINTEAFF. V is TRBV11-2 and J is TRBJ1-1; D unresolved. Germline V gene lookup returns CDR1 SGHAT and CDR2 FQNNGV. Trimming removed 0 bases at V and 2 bases at J, with 13 bases between. CDR3 length equals 16 residues.

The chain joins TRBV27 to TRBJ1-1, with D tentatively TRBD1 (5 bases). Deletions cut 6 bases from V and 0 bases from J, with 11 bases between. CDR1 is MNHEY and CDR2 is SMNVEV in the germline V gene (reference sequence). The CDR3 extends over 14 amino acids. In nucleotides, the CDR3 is TGTGCCAGCAGGTGGGACGCCATGAACACTGAAGCTTTCTTT. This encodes CASRWDAMNTEAFF.

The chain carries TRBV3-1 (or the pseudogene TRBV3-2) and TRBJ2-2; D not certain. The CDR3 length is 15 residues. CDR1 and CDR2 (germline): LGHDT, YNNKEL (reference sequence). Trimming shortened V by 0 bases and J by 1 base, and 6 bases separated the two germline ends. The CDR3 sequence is CASSQERLNTGELFF. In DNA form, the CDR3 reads TGTGCCAGCAGCCAAGAGCGGCTGAACACCGGGGAGCTGTTTTTT.

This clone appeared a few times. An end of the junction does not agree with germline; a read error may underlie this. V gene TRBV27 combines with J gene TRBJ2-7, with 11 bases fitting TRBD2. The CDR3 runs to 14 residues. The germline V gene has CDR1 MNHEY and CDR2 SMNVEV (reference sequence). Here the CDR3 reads CASRTGTSGYNLLF. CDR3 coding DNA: TGTGCCAGCAGGACCGGGACTAGCGGCTATAATCTATTATTC.

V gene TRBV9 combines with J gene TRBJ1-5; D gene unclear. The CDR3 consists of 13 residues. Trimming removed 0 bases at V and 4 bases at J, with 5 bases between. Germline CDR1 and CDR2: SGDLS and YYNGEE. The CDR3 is CASSVGPNQPQHF. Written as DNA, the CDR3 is TGTGCCAGCAGCGTAGGTCCAAATCAGCCCCAGCATTTT.

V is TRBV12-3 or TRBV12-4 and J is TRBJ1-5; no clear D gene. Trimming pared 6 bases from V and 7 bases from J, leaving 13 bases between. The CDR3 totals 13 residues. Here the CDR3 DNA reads TGTGCCAGCAGCCCCGACCCAGCGCAGCCCCAGCATTTT. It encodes CASSPDPAQPQHF.

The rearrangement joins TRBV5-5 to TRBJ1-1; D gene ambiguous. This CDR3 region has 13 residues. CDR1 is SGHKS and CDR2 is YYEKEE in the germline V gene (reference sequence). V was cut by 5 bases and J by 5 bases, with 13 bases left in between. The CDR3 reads CASSSSVGTEAFF. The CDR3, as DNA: TGTGCCAGCAGTTCTTCCGTGGGAACTGAAGCTTTCTTT.

Here the CDR3 reads CASSRNTQLAGGPNEQFF. The DNA for the CDR3 is TGTGCCAGCAGCCGAAATACCCAATTAGCGGGAGGGCCCAATGAGCAGTTCTTC. V usage is TRBV13 and J usage is TRBJ2-1, with 11 bases aligning to TRBD2. Losses at the gene ends were 5 bases for V and 6 bases for J; bases not matched to a gene: 15. Germline-derived CDR1 and CDR2 are PRHDT and FYEKMQ (reference sequence). The CDR3 spans 18 residues. The whole variable domain, remainder taken from reference TRBV13 and TRBJ2-1, is AAGVIQSPRHLIKEKRETATLKCYPIPRHDTVYWYQQGPGQDPQFLISFYEKMQSDKGSIPDRFSAQQFSDYHSELNMSSLELGDSALYFCASSRNTQLAGGPNEQFFGPGTRLTVL.

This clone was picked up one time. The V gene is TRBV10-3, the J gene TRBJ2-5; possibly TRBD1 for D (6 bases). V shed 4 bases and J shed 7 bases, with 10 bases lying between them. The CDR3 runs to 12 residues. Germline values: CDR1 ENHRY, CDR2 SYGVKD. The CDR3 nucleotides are TGTGCCATCAGTGTAGGGGGTGGGACCCAGTACTTC. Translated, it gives CAISVGGGTQYF.

The CDR3 here is CASSPGQGNSPLHF. The CDR3 DNA follows: TGTGCCAGCTCACCGGGACAGGGCAATTCACCCCTCCACTTT. The chain joins TRBV18 to TRBJ1-6, with 9 bases that match TRBD1. Germline-derived CDR1 and CDR2 are KGHSH and LQKENI. The CDR3 has 14 residues. V shed 3 bases and J 7 bases; nucleotides not matched to a gene: 1.

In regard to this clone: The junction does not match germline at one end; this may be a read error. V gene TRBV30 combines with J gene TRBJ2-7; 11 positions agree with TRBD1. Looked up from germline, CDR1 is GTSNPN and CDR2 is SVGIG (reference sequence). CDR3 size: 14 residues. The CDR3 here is CAWIRTGGSHEQYF. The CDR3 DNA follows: TGTGCCTGGATTCGGACAGGGGGCTCCCACGAGCAGTACTTC.

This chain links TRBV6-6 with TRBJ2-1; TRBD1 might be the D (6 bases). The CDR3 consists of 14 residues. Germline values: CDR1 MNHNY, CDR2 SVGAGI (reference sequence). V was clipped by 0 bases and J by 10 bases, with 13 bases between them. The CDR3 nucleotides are TGTGCCAGCAGTTACTCCCCATCGAGGGGGGAGCAGTTCTTC. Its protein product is CASSYSPSRGEQFF.

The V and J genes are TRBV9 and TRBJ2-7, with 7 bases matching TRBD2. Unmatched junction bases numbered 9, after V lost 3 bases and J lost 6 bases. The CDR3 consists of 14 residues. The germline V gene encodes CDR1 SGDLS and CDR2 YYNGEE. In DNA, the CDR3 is TGTGCCAGCAGCGGAGAAGCGGGAATGCGCGAGCAGTACTTC. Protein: CASSGEAGMREQYF.

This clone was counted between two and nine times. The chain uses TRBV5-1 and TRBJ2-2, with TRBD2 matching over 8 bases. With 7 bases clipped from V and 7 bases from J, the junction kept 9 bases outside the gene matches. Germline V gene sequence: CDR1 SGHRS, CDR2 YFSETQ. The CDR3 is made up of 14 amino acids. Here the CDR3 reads CASFGRGGGGELFF. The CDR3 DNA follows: TGCGCCAGCTTCGGGAGGGGTGGCGGCGGGGAGCTGTTTTTT.

The CDR3 region has the DNA TGTGCCAGAAGAGGTCCCCCAGGCAATGAGCAGTTCTTC. Translating gives CARRGPPGNEQFF. The chain links TRBV5-3 to TRBJ2-1; D remains unclear. TRBV5-3 falls under the ORF class, with uncertain function. V was cut by 5 bases and J by 6 bases, with 12 bases left in between. This CDR3 has 13 amino acids.

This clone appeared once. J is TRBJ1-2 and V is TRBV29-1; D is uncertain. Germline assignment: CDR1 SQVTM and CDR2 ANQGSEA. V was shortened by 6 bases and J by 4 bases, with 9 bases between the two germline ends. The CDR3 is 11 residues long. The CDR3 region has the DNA TGCAGCGTCCTGGTAATCTATGGCTACACCTTC. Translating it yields CSVLVIYGYTF. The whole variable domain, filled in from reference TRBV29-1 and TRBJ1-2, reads SAVISQKPSRDICQRGTSLTIQCQVDSQVTMMFWYRQQPGQSLTLIATANQGSEATYESGFVIDKFPISRPNLTFSTLTVSNMSPEDSSIYLCSVLVIYGYTFGSGTRLTVV.

The CDR3 nucleotides are TGTGCCAGCAGTAGATCTAGCCTTGATACGCAGTATTTT. Its protein product is CASSRSSLDTQYF. The chain combines TRBV28 with TRBJ2-3, with D perhaps matching TRBD2 (5 bases). V shed 5 bases and J shed 6 bases, with 12 bases lying between them. The germline gives CDR1 MDHEN, CDR2 SYDVKM. This CDR3 contains 13 residues.

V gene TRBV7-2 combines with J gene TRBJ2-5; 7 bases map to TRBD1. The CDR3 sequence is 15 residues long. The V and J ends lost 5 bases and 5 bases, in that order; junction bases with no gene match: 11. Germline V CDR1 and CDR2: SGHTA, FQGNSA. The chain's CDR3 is CASSTQRQGGETQYF. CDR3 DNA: TGTGCCAGCAGCACCCAACGACAGGGCGGGGAGACCCAGTACTTC.

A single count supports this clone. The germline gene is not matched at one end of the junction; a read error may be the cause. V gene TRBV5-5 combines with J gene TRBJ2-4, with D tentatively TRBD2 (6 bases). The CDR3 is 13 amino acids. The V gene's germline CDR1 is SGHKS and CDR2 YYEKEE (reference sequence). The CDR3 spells CASSLVGGRSVDF. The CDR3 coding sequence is TGTGCCAGCAGCTTGGTCGGGGGACGGTCAGTGGACTTC.

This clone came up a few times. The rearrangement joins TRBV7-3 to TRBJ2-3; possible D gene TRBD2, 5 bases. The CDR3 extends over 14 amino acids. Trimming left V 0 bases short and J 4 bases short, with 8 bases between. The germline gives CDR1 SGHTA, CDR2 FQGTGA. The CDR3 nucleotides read TGTGCCAGCAGCTTAACCGGAGGTTCAGATACGCAGTATTTT. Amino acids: CASSLTGGSDTQYF.

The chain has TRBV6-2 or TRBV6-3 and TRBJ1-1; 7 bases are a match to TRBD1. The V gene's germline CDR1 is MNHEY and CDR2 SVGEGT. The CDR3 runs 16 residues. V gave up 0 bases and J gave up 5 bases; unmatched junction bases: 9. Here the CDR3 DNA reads TGTGCCAGCAGTTACTCGACGAGGGGGCCAGGGACTGAAGCTTTCTTT. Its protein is CASSYSTRGPGTEAFF.

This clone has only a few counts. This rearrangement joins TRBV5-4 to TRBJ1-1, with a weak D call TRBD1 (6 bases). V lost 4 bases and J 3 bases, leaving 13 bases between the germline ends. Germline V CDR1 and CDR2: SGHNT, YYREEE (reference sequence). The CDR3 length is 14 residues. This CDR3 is CASSPQGRDTEAFF. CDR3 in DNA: TGTGCCAGCAGCCCTCAGGGGAGGGACACTGAAGCTTTCTTT. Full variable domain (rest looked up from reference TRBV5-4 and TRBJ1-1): ETGVTQSPTHLIKTRGQQVTLRCSSQSGHNTVSWYQQALGQGPQFIFQYYREEENGRGNFPPRFSGLQFPNYSSELNVNALELDDSALYLCASSPQGRDTEAFFGQGTRLTVV.

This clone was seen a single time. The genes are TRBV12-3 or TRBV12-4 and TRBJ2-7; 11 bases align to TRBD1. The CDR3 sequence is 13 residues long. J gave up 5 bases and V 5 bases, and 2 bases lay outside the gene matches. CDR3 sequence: CASSPGQGDEQYF. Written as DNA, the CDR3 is TGTGCCAGCAGTCCGGGACAGGGGGACGAGCAGTACTTC.